The 28 T cell receptor beta chains given below trace back to one sample, sequenced in a study of long-term antiretroviral therapy in people with HIV. immunoSEQ v3.0 was run at survey level. The table came from immunoSEQ multiplex PCR; TCRdb's copy has only in-frame clones and leaves some out. The data show tens of thousands of clones, around 83% seen once. This specimen consisted of unsorted PBMCs, obtained 0.4 years after starting antiretroviral therapy. Source of these receptors: a middle-aged man with HIV.

In its sample, this clone was seen a few times. The chain joins TRBV30 to TRBJ1-2; unclear D gene. CDR3 size: 13 residues. Germline V lookup: CDR1 GTSNPN, CDR2 SVGIG (reference sequence). V lost 2 bases and J lost 6, with 13 bases in between. CDR3 sequence reads: CAWSRGALDGYTF. For the CDR3, the DNA is TGTGCCTGGAGTCGCGGAGCGCTCGATGGCTACACCTTC.

The CDR3 DNA reads TGTGCCAGCAGCTTAGGGAGGCGGCCTAACACAGATACGCAGTATTTT. It translates to CASSLGRRPNTDTQYF. The rearrangement uses TRBV7-3 and TRBJ2-3, with D possibly TRBD2 on 6 matching bases. Germline assignment: CDR1 SGHTA and CDR2 FQGTGA. This CDR3 spans 16 amino acids. The germline V and J ends were trimmed by 2 bases and 2 bases, with 14 bases remaining between them.

This clone is a singleton in its sample. The rearrangement joins TRBV10-3 to TRBJ1-1, with unresolved D. The germline V and J ends were trimmed by 2 bases and 4 bases, with 8 bases remaining between them. The CDR3 is made up of 13 amino acids. CDR1 is ENHRY and CDR2 is SYGVKD in the germline V gene. The CDR3: CAISENGLTEAFF. The CDR3 nucleotides are TGTGCCATCAGTGAGAACGGCCTCACTGAAGCTTTCTTT.

The genes are TRBV4-2 and TRBJ2-5; 11 nucleotides align to TRBD2. V lost 2 bases and J lost 5; bases outside the gene matches: 7. The V gene's germline CDR1 is LGHNA and CDR2 YNFKEQ. The CDR3 runs 16 residues. The CDR3 nucleotides are TGTGCCAGCAGCCAATCCCTTCCTAGCGGGGGGGAGACCCAGTACTTC. Amino acids: CASSQSLPSGGETQYF.

Written as DNA, the CDR3 is TGTGCCAGCAGTTACTCGCAGGGCGTTACTGAAGCTTTCTTT. This sequence encodes CASSYSQGVTEAFF. This rearrangement joins TRBV6-5 to TRBJ1-1; TRBD1 is a possible D gene (5 bases). Germline CDR1 MNHEY, CDR2 SVGAGI. Trimming removed 0 bases from V and 5 bases from J, with 10 bases in between. The CDR3 length is 14 residues.

This chain links TRBV27 with TRBJ1-5; D possibly corresponds to TRBD1 (5 bases). Germline CDR1 is MNHEY and CDR2 is SMNVEV (reference sequence). The CDR3 runs 13 residues. Trimming cost V 7 bases and J 5 bases, with 12 bases left between them. The CDR3 DNA reads TGTGCCAGCAAACCCTTCAGGGATCAGCCCCAGCATTTT. It encodes CASKPFRDQPQHF.

The V gene is TRBV5-1, the J gene TRBJ2-3, with 8 bases identical to TRBD2. CDR3 size: 14 residues. V dropped 7 bases and J dropped 2; count of bases not matched to a gene: 6. Per germline, CDR1 SGHRS and CDR2 YFSETQ. The CDR3: CASATSGDTDTQYF. CDR3 nucleotide sequence: TGCGCCAGCGCCACTAGCGGAGACACAGATACGCAGTATTTT.

The rearrangement joins TRBV5-1 to TRBJ2-2; tentatively, D is TRBD1 or TRBD2 (5 bases each). V was pared by 0 bases and J by 8 bases, with 23 bases between. In germline, CDR1 is SGHRS, CDR2 YFSETQ. The CDR3 is 18 residues long. The CDR3 sequence is CASSLAGSRGTARGELFF. CDR3 bases: TGCGCCAGCAGCTTGGCCGGTAGCCGGGGCACCGCAAGGGGGGAGCTGTTTTTT.

The chain links TRBV7-2 to TRBJ1-6, with a tentative D call TRBD1 (5 bases). Trimming removed 1 base at V and 14 bases at J, with 18 bases between. The CDR3 is made up of 15 amino acids. Germline CDR1 is SGHTA and CDR2 is FQGNSA. This CDR3 reads CASSLVWGAGNALHF. CDR3 nucleotide sequence: TGTGCCAGCAGCTTAGTGTGGGGCGCGGGAAACGCCCTCCACTTT.

The V and J genes are TRBV7-9 and TRBJ2-1; tentatively, D is TRBD1 (5 bases). Germline assignment: CDR1 SEHNR and CDR2 FQNEAQ (reference sequence). CDR3 length: 12 residues. Trimming stripped 2 bases from V and 10 bases from J, with 9 bases between. The CDR3 nucleotides are TGTGCCAGCAGCTTAACAGGTAGAGAGCAGTTCTTC. Protein sequence: CASSLTGREQFF.

The rearrangement joins TRBV18 to TRBJ1-1; 10 nucleotides align to TRBD1. The J segment lost 8 bases and the V segment lost 5 bases, leaving 5 bases of the junction unmatched. The CDR3 loop spans 13 amino acids. Germline V lookup: CDR1 KGHSH, CDR2 LQKENI. In nucleotides, the CDR3 is TGTGCCAGCTCATCGACGACAGGGGGCGAAGCTTTCTTT. It specifies CASSSTTGGEAFF. Variable domain in full (rest from reference TRBV18 and TRBJ1-1): NAGVMQNPRHLVRRRGQEARLRCSPMKGHSHVYWYRQLPEEGLKFMVYLQKENIIDESGMPKERFSAEFPKEGPSILRIQQVVRGDSAAYFCASSSTTGGEAFFGQGTRLTVV.

The chain has TRBV28 and TRBJ2-3; D perhaps matches TRBD2 (5 bases). Trimming pared 11 bases from V and 2 bases from J, leaving 17 bases between. Germline CDR1 and CDR2: MDHEN and SYDVKM. The CDR3 loop spans 14 amino acids. The CDR3 DNA is TGTGCCCTAGCCGACTCTCAGTCCACAGATACGCAGTATTTT. Its protein is CALADSQSTDTQYF.

V gene TRBV7-9 combines with J gene TRBJ1-1, with D unresolved. Germline CDR1 is SEHNR and CDR2 is FQNEAQ (reference sequence). This CDR3 contains 15 residues. Trimming removed 1 base from V and 1 base from J, with 10 bases in between. CDR3: CASSLVRDTNTEAFF. The CDR3 nucleotides are TGTGCCAGCAGCTTAGTGCGGGATACGAACACTGAAGCTTTCTTT.

This clone was picked up one time. The junction departs from germline at one end; a sequencing error may be responsible. The rearrangement links TRBV7-7 to TRBJ2-3; D may match TRBD1 or TRBD2 (5 bases each). Looked up from germline, CDR1 is SSHAT and CDR2 is FNYEAQ (reference sequence). CDR3 length equals 13 residues. The CDR3 DNA reads as TGTGCTAGCAGCCCGGGACGCACAGATACGCAGTATTTT. This sequence encodes CASSPGRTDTQYF.

Judged by abundance, this clone is medium-sized. The chain carries TRBV18 and TRBJ1-4, with D maybe TRBD1 (6 bases). Germline-derived CDR1 and CDR2 are KGHSH and LQKENI. The CDR3 is 17 residues long. Trimming left V 2 bases short and J 0 bases short, with 13 bases between. The CDR3: CASSPAMQGTTNEKLFF. The CDR3 DNA follows: TGTGCCAGCTCACCAGCAATGCAGGGGACAACTAATGAAAAACTGTTTTTT.

In DNA form, the CDR3 reads TGTGCCAGCAGTCCTCTGCTGAGAACTGAAGCTTTCTTT. Translating it yields CASSPLLRTEAFF. The J gene is TRBJ1-1, the V gene TRBV28; no clear D gene. The CDR3 extends over 13 amino acids. Germline-derived CDR1 and CDR2 are MDHEN and SYDVKM. Trimming left V 5 bases short and J 5 bases short, with 12 bases between.

This clone was recorded only once. This chain connects TRBV6-1 to TRBJ2-6, with D unresolved. V lost 6 bases and J lost 0, with 6 bases in between. CDR3 length: 14 residues. Germline CDR1 reads MNHNS; CDR2 reads SASEGT. The CDR3 sequence: CASRADSGANVLTF. CDR3 DNA: TGTGCCAGCAGAGCCGACTCTGGGGCCAACGTCCTGACTTTC.

CDR3 DNA sequence: TGCAGCGTCCGGCAGGCAGCTAACTATGGCTACACCTTC. It encodes CSVRQAANYGYTF. V gene TRBV29-1 combines with J gene TRBJ1-2; no firm D call. The germline V and J ends were trimmed by 6 bases and 0 bases, with 11 bases remaining between them. The CDR3 spans 13 residues. The germline V gene encodes CDR1 SQVTM and CDR2 ANQGSEA. Full variable domain (rest looked up from reference TRBV29-1 and TRBJ1-2): SAVISQKPSRDICQRGTSLTIQCQVDSQVTMMFWYRQQPGQSLTLIATANQGSEATYESGFVIDKFPISRPNLTFSTLTVSNMSPEDSSIYLCSVRQAANYGYTFGSGTRLTVV.

Only one count was recorded for this clone. The chain couples TRBV5-6 to TRBJ1-4; the D gene is possibly TRBD1 (6 bases). V lost 0 bases and J lost 6, with 15 bases in between. CDR1 and CDR2 from the germline V gene are SGHDT and YYEEEE. The CDR3 runs to 16 residues. The CDR3 protein is CASSLASGDGDEKLFF. The CDR3 coding sequence is TGTGCCAGCAGCTTGGCTTCAGGGGATGGTGATGAAAAACTGTTTTTT.

The chain carries TRBV28 and TRBJ1-2; 7 positions match TRBD1. Germline assignment: CDR1 MDHEN and CDR2 SYDVKM. The CDR3 consists of 16 residues. V trimming: 6 bases; J trimming: 2 bases; junction bases outside the gene matches: 12. The CDR3 protein is CASRPGTARGNYGYTF. The CDR3 nucleotides are TGTGCCAGCAGGCCCGGGACAGCAAGGGGCAACTATGGCTACACCTTC.

V is TRBV5-4 and J is TRBJ2-5; D unresolved. The CDR3 has 13 residues. Trimming removed 2 bases at V and 0 bases at J, with 5 bases between. Germline-derived CDR1 and CDR2 are SGHNT and YYREEE (reference sequence). The CDR3 is CASSFRDQETQYF. The CDR3 DNA follows: TGTGCCAGCAGCTTCCGGGACCAAGAGACCCAGTACTTC.

This chain links TRBV10-1 with TRBJ2-2; D may be TRBD1 (5 bases). Trimming removed 4 bases from V and 6 bases from J, with 6 bases in between. This CDR3 comprises 12 residues. Germline-derived CDR1 and CDR2 are WNHNN and SYGVQD (reference sequence). This CDR3 reads CASSGTPGELFF. Written as DNA, the CDR3 is TGCGCCAGCAGTGGGACACCCGGGGAGCTGTTTTTT.

The gene calls are TRBV6-5 and TRBJ1-2; TRBD1 aligns across 9 bases. The germline gives CDR1 MNHEY, CDR2 SVGAGI. The J segment lost 7 bases and the V segment lost 6 bases, leaving 9 bases of the junction unmatched. The CDR3 runs to 14 residues. The CDR3 bases are TGTGCCAGCAGCGGACAGGGGCTCTCGGGTGGCTACACCTTC. As protein: CASSGQGLSGGYTF.

Regarding this clone: The limits of the CDR3 on the DNA are not certain, so only TCRdb's listed CDR3 is given. The V call is TRBV6-5, the J call TRBJ2-5; TRBD2, the table's D call, was not compared with the DNA. The CDR3 adds up to 13 amino acids, both ends counted. Germline-derived CDR1 and CDR2 are MNHEY and SVGAGI. The CDR3 here is CASSTSEAETQYF.

The chain recombines TRBV6-6 with TRBJ2-6, with unresolved D. Trimming shortened V by 6 bases and J by 0 bases, and 9 bases separated the two germline ends. There are 15 residues in the CDR3. Germline loops: CDR1 MNHNY, CDR2 SVGAGI (reference sequence). CDR3 residues: CASSPHYSGANVLTF. The CDR3 DNA follows: TGTGCCAGCAGCCCGCACTACTCTGGGGCCAACGTCCTGACTTTC.

This clone was counted once. V and J are TRBV6-4 and TRBJ1-6; 8 bases match TRBD1. The CDR3 is made up of 13 amino acids. The V gene's germline CDR1 is MRHNA and CDR2 SNTAGT. Unmatched junction bases numbered 0, after V lost 6 bases and J lost 5 bases. The CDR3 protein is CASRDRDNSPLHF. The CDR3 region has the DNA TGTGCCAGCAGGGACAGGGATAATTCACCCCTCCACTTT.

The chain couples TRBV9 to TRBJ2-2; D is uncertain. The CDR3 has 13 amino acids. The V end was cut by 0 bases, the J end by 5 bases, with 5 bases between. The germline V gene encodes CDR1 SGDLS and CDR2 YYNGEE. CDR3 coding DNA: TGTGCCAGCAGCGTAGTTGGTACCGGGGAGCTGTTTTTT. Translation gives CASSVVGTGELFF.

V gene TRBV19 combines with J gene TRBJ1-6; 8 nucleotides match TRBD1. V lost 3 bases, J lost 7 bases, and 8 bases stayed unmatched. CDR3 length equals 16 residues. Germline V gene sequence: CDR1 LNHDA, CDR2 SQIVND (reference sequence). The CDR3 region is CASSMDQGARNSPLHF. CDR3 nucleotides: TGTGCCAGTAGTATGGATCAGGGGGCGAGGAATTCACCCCTCCACTTT.